This T cell receptor beta chain was obtained from a study of regulatory T cells in long-lasting Graves disease (dated by TCRdb to about 2021). In the study overall: In the newly diagnosed Graves' disease group, patients had been taking antithyroid drugs for less than 3 months. This study used TCR sequencing and RNA sequencing of peripheral blood to compare persistent Graves' disease patients against newly diagnosed Graves' disease patients. The study was conducted in China and was registered as a clinical trial. A total of about 35 samples underwent TCR sequencing, from roughly 13 patients with persistent Graves' disease and around 20 patients with newly diagnosed Graves' disease.

The time point tag for this specimen amounts to: newly diagnosed GD, antithyroid drugs for less than 3 months. RNA was extracted from PBMCs in TRIzol for both TCR sequencing and RNA sequencing. Graves' disease was diagnosed according to American Thyroid Association guidelines. Patients were recruited from an endocrinology department in Xi'an, China. Each patient gave around 9.2 milliliters of peripheral blood, collected in an EDTA anticoagulant tube. Ficoll Paque Plus density gradient separation was used to isolate PBMCs, and no further T cell sorting was performed. RNA quality was checked with an Agilent 2100 Bioanalyzer and agarose gel, and concentration with a NanoDrop 2000. What the authors observed across the whole study: The authors noted that the small sample size was a limitation that may lower accuracy. Because the primary lesion, thyroid tissue, could not be accessed, the study looked at peripheral blood alone. More public clonotypes were shared among persistent patients (roughly 2,700) than among newly diagnosed patients (roughly 960). Persistent disease showed preferential use of TRBV28, TRBJ1-2 and TRBJ2-5, whereas newly diagnosed disease favored TRBV20-1 and TRBJ2-1. Only the TCR beta chain was sequenced and analyzed. Compared with newly diagnosed patients, persistent Graves' disease patients had lower TCR Shannon entropy and fewer highly expanded clones, which suggests clonal expansion.

This clonotype was observed many times. The antigen it binds to is not known. It has no much larger one-base neighbor in the sample; base qualities were not kept. Library creation used multiplex PCR. Sequencing used an Illumina HiSeq 4000. TCR beta libraries were built with iRepertoire HTBI primers and Arm-PCR amplification of CDR3 regions. Gel purification was performed on PCR products prior to sequencing. Per the source publication's procedure: A total of around 59 TRBV and some 13 TRBJ segments were identified across samples and were used for gene usage analysis of CDR3 amino acid clonotypes. COPE and FqMerger were used to merge filtered high-quality paired reads into contigs. BLAST was used to align contigs to IMGT TRBV, TRBD and TRBJ reference genes, with CDR3 defined following IMGT. Any clonotype with a frequency above 0.1% was counted as a highly expanded clone. Shannon entropy was used to measure repertoire diversity, and the Gini coefficient was used to measure V-J evenness. A clonotype found in more than one individual was treated as public. TCRdb cleaned the public reads at Q25 with fastp, built clones with MiXCR and kept in-frame beta chains. Records with the same CDR3 protein are collapsed into one entry carrying the most frequent genes and DNA. The V and J calls follow TCRdb's processing rather than the paper's. The sample table lists around 250,000 distinct CDR3 sequences, about a sixth of them with a count of one. The ten largest account for approximately 20% of the sample.

The CDR3 holds 15 amino acids from the cysteine to the phenylalanine. The only DNA kept is the CDR3, 45 bases in frame from the first base. The V end loses 0 bases and the J end loses 2 bases, and a stretch of 9 bases separates them. The germline V gene (reference sequence) provides CDR1 MNHEY and CDR2 SMNVEV. Sequences were derived from peripheral blood mononuclear cells (PBMCs), sampled at new diagnosis, from a patient treated with antithyroid drugs. The chain couples TRBV27 to TRBJ2-3; the D segment cannot be called with confidence. The TCR originated in a female donor with Graves disease. The CDR3 corresponds to CASSLSWTNTDTQYF. The bases read TGTGCCAGCAGTTTATCGTGGACGAACACAGATACGCAGTATTTT.